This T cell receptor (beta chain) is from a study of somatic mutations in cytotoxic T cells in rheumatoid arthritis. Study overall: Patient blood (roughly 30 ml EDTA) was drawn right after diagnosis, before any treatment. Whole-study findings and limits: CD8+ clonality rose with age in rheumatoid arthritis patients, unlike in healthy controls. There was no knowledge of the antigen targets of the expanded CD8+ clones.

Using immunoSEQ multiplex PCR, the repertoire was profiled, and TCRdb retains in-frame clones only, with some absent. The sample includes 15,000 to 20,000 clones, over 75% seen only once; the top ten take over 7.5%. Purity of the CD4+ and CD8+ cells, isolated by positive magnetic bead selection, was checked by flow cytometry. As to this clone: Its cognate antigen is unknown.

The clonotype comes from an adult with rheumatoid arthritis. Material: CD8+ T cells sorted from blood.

In DNA, the CDR3 is TGTGCCAGCAGCCTGATGAGGAGCTCCTACGAGCAGTACTTC. Its protein product is CASSLMRSSYEQYF. The V and J genes are TRBV5-6 and TRBJ2-7; no definite D call. Germline assignment: CDR1 SGHDT and CDR2 YYEEEE. The CDR3 runs 14 residues. Trimming stripped 4 bases from V and 0 bases from J, with 11 bases between.